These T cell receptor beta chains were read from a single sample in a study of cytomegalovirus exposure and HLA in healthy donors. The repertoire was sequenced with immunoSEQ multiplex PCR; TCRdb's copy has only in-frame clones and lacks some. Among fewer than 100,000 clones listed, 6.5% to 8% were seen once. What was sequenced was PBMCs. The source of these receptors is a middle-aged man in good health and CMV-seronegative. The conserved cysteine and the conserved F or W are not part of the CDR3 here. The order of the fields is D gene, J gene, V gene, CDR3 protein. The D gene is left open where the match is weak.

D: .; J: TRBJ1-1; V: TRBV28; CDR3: ASSLRNTEAF
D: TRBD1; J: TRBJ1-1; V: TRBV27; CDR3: ASSWDRATEAL
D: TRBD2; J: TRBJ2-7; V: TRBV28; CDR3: ASSLELAGSSYEQY
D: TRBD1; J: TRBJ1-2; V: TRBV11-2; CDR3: ASSLGKQGGYT
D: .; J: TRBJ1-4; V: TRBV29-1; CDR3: SVLGTHETNEKLF
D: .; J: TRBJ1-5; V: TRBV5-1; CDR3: ASSLEGVGNQPQH
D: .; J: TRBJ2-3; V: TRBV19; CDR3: ASSIRRADTDTQY
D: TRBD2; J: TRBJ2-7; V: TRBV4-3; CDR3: ASSQEWGPRTSGGLEQY
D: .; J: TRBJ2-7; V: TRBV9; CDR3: ASSPFSAAYEQY
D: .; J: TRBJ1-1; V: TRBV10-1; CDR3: ANPGQPNTEAF
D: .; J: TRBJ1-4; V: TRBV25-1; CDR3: ASSQRTARNEKLF
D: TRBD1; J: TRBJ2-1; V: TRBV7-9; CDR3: ASSLTPGQGSYNEQF
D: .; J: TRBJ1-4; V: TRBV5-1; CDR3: ASSGKGVANEKLF
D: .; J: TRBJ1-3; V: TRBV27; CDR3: ASSLFVGNTIY
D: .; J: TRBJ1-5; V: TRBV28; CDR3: ASLGGEMRNQPQH
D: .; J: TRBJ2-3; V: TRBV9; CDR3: ASREGSEVTDTQY
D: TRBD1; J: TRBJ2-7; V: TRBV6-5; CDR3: ASSPPGQGTYEQY
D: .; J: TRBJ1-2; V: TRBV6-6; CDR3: ASSFADSNYGYT
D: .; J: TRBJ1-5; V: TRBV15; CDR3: ATSPRGGDQPQH
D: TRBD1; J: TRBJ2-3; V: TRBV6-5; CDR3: ASSYSRQGDTQY
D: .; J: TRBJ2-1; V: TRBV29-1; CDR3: SATGNEQF
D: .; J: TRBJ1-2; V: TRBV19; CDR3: ASSSVYGYT
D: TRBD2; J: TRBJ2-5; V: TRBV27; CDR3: ASRTTSGGETQY
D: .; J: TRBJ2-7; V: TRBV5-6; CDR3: ASSSDSLEQY
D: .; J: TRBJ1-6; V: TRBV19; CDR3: ASSIGSSYNSPLH
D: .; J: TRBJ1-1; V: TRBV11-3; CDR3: ASSLDTGAEAF
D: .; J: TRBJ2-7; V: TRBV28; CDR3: ASSADSFGSRN
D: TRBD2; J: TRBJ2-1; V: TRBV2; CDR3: ASSPRTSGGANEQF
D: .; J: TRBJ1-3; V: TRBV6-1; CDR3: ASGGSTFSGNTIY
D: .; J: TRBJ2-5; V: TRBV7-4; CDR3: ASSPHRPGGRAKTQY
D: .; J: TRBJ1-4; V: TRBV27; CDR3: ASSFGGANEKLF